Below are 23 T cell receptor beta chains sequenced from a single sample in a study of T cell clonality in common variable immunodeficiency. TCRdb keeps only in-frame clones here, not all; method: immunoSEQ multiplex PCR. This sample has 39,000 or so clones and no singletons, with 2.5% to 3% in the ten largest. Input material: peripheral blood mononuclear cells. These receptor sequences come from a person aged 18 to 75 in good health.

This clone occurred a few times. CDR3 residues: CASSSTAGGGEAFF. The part of the CDR3 DNA that was read is TGTGCCAGCAGCTCCACAGCGGGAGGGGGCGAG. The chain is built from TRBV7-2 and TRBJ1-1; TRBD1 aligns across 7 bases. The read stops 3 residues short of the end of the CDR3; the missing end is completed from the germline J gene. From germline, CDR1 is SGHTA and CDR2 FQGNSA. The CDR3 extends over 14 amino acids.

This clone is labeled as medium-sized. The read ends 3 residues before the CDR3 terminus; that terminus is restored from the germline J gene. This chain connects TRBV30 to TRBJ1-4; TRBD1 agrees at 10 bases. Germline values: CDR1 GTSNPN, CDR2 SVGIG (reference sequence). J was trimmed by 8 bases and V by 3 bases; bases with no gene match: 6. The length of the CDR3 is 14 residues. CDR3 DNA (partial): TGTGCCTGGAGCCCGGGACAGGGGAGGGAAAAA. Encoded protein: CAWSPGQGREK. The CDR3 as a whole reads CAWSPGQGREKLFF.

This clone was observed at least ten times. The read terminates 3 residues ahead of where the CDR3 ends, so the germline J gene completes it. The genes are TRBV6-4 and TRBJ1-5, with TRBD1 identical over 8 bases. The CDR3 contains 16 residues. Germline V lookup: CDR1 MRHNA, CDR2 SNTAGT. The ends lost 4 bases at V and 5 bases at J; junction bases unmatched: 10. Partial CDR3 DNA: TGTGCCAGCAGTGTGGACAGGGTGAATGAAGATCAGCCC. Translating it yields CASSVDRVNEDQP. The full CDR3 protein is CASSVDRVNEDQPQHF.

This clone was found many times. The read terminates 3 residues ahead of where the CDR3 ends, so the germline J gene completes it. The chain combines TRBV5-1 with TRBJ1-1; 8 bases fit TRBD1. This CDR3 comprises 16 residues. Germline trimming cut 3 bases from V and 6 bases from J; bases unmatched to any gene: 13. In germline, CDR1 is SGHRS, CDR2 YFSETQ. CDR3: CASSSDRVGLVAEAFF. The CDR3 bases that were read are TGCGCCAGCAGCTCGGACAGGGTCGGTCTCGTGGCTGAA.

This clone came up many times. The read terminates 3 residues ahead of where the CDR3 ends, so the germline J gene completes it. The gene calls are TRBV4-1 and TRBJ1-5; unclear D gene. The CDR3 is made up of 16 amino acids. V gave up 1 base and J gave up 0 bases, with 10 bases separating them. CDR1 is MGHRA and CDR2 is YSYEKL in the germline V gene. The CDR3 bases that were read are TGCGCCAGCAGCCAAGTATTATCAGTTAGCAATCAGCCC. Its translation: CASSQVLSVSNQP. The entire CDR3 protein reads CASSQVLSVSNQPQHF.

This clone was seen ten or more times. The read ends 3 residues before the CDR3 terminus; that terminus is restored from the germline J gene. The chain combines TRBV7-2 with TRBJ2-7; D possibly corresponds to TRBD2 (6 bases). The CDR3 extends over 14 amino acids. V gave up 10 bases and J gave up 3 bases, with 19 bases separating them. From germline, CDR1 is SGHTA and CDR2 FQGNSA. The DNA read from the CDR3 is TGTGCCATCATGCGGGGCAGGGCCGACTACGAG. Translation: CAIMRGRADYE. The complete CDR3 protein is CAIMRGRADYEQYF. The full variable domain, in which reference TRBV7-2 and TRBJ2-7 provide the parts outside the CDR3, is GAGVSQSPSNKVTEKGKDVELRCDPISGHTALYWYRQSLGQGLEFLIYFQGNSAPDKSGLPSDRFSAERTGGSVSTLTIQRTQQEDSAVYLCAIMRGRADYEQYFGPGTRLTVT.

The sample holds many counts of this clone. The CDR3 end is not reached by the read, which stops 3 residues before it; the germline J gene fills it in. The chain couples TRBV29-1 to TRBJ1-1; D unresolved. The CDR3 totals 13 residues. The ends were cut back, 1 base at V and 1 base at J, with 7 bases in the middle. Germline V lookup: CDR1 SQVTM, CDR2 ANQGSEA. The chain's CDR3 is CSVEGHQNTEAFF. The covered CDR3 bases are TGCAGCGTTGAAGGGCATCAGAACACTGAA. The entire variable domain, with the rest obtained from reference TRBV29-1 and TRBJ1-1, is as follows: SAVISQKPSRDICQRGTSLTIQCQVDSQVTMMFWYRQQPGQSLTLIATANQGSEATYESGFVIDKFPISRPNLTFSTLTVSNMSPEDSSIYLCSVEGHQNTEAFFGQGTRLTVV.

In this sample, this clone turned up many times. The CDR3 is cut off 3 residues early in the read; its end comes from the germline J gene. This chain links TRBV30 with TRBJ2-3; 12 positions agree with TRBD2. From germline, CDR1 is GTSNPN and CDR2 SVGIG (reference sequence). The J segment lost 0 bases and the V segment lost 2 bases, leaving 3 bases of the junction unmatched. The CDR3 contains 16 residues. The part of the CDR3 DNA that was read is TGTGCCTGGAGTCCCGGGACTAGCGGGAGCACAGATACG. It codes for CAWSPGTSGSTDT. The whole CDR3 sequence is CAWSPGTSGSTDTQYF.

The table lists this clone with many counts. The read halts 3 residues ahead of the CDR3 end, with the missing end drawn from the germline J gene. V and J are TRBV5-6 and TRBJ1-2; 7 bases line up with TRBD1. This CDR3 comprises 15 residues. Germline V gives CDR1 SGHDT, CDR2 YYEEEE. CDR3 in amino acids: CASSGSGTVLSGYTF. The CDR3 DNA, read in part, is TGTGCCAGCAGCGGATCCGGGACAGTCCTCTCCGGC.

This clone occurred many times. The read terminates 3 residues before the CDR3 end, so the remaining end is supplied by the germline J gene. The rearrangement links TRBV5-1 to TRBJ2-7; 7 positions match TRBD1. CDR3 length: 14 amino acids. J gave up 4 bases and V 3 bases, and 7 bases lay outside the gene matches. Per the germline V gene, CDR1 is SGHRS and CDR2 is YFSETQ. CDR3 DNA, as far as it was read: TGCGCCAGCAGCTCCGTACAGGGGCGGTACGAG. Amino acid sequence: CASSSVQGRYE. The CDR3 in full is CASSSVQGRYEQYF. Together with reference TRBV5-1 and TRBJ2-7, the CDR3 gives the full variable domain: KAGVTQTPRYLIKTRGQQVTLSCSPISGHRSVSWYQQTPGQGLQFLFEYFSETQRNKGNFPGRFSGRQFSNSRSEMNVSTLELGDSALYLCASSSVQGRYEQYFGPGTRLTVT.

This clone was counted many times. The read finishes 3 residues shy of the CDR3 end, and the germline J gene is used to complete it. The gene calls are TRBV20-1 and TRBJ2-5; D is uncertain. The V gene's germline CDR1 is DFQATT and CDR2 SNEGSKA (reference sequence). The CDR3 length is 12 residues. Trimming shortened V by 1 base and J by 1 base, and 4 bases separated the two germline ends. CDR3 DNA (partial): TGCAGTGCTAGAGGCGTCCAAGAGACC. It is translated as CSARGVQET. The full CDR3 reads CSARGVQETQYF.

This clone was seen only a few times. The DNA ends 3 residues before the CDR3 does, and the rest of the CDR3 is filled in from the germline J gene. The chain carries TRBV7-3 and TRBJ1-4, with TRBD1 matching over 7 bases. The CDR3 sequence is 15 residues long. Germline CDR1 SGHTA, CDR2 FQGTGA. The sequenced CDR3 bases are TGTGCCAGCAGCCTTGGGACAGCAAATAATTCACCA. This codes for CASSLGTANNSP. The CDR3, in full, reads CASSLGTANNSPLFF.

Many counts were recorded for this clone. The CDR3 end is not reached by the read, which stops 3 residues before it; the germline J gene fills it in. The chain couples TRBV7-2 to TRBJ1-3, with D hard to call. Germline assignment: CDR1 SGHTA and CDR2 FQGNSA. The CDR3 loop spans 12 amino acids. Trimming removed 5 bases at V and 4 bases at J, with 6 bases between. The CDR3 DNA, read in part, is TGTGCCAGCAGCCCCCAAGGAAACACC. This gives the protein CASSPQGNT. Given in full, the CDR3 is CASSPQGNTIYF. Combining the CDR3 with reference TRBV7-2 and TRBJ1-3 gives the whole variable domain GAGVSQSPSNKVTEKGKDVELRCDPISGHTALYWYRQSLGQGLEFLIYFQGNSAPDKSGLPSDRFSAERTGGSVSTLTIQRTQQEDSAVYLCASSPQGNTIYFGEGSWLTVV.

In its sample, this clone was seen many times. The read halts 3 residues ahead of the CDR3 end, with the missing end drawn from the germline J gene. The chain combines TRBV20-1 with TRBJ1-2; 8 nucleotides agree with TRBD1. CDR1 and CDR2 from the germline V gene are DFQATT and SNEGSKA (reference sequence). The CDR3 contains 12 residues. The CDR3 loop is CSARKTGDAYTF. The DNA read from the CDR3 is TGCAGTGCTAGGAAGACAGGGGATGCC.

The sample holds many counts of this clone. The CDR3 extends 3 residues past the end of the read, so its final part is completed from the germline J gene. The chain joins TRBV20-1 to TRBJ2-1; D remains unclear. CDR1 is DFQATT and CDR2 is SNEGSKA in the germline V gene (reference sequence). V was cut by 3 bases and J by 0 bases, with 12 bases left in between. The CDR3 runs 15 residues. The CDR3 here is CSASGLERSYNEQFF. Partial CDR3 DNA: TGCAGTGCTAGTGGTCTAGAACGCTCCTACAATGAG.

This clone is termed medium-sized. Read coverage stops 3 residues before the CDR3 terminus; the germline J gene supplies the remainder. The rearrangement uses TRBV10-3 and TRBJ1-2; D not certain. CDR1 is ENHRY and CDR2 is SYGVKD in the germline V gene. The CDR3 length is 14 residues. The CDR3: CAISESSIPNDYTF. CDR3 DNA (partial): TGTGCCATCAGTGAGTCGTCTATCCCAAATGAC.

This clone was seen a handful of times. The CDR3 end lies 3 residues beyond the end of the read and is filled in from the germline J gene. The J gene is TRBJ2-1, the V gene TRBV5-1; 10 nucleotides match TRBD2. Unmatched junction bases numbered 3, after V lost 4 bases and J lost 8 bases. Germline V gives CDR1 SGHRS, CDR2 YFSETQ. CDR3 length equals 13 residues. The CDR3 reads CASSRGLADEQFF. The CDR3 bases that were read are TGCGCCAGCAGCCGTGGACTAGCGGATGAG.

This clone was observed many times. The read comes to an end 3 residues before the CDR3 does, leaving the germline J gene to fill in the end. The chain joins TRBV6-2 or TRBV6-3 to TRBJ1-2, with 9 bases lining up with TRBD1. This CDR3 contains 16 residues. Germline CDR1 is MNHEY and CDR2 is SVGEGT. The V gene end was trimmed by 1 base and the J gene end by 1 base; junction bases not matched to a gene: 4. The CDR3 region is CASSYFPGQGNYGYTF. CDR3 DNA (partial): TGTGCCAGCAGTTACTTCCCGGGACAGGGTAACTATGGC.

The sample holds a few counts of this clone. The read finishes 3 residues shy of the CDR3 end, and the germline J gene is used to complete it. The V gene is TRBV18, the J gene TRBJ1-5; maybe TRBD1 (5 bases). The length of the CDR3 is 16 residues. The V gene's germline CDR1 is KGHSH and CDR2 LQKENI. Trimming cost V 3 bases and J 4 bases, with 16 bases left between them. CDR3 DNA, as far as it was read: TGTGCCAGCTCACCCCCGGGTGGGGGGAGTAATCAGCCC. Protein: CASSPPGGGSNQP. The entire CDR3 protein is CASSPPGGGSNQPQHF.

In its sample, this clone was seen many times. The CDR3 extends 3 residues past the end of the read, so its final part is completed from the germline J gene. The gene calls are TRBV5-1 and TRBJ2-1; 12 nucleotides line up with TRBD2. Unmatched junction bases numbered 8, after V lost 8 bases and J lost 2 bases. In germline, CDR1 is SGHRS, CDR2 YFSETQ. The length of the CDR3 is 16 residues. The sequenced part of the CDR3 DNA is TGCGCCAGTTCGACTAGCGGGAGTCAAACCTACAATGAG. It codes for CASSTSGSQTYNE. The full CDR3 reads CASSTSGSQTYNEQFF.

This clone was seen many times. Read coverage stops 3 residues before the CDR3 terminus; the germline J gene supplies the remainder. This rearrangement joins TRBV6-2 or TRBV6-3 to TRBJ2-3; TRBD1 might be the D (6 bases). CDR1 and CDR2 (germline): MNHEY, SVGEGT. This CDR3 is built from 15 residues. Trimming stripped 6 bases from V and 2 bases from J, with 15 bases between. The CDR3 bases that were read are TGTGCCAGCAGCCGGTGGGGGCGGCTCACAGATACG. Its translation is CASSRWGRLTDT. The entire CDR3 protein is CASSRWGRLTDTQYF.

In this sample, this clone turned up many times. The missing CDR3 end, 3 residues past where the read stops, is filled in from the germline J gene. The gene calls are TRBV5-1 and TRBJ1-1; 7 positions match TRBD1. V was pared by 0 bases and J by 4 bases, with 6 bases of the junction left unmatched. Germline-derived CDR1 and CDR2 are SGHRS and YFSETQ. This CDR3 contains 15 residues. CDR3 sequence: CASSLAGTAFTEAFF. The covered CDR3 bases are TGCGCCAGCAGCTTGGCGGGGACAGCCTTCACTGAA.

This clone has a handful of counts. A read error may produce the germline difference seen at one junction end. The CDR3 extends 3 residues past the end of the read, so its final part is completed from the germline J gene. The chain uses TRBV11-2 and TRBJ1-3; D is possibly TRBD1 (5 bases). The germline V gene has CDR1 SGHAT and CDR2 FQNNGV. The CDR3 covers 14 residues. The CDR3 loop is CASSGDFLGNIIYF. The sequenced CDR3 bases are TGTGCCAGCAGCGGGGACTTTCTAGGAAACATC.